This T cell receptor (beta chain) was identified during a study of blood T cell repertoires in COVID-19. Across the whole study: The origin of the acute and convalescent COVID-19 samples was the United States, Italy and Spain. The cDNA or gDNA used as material had been derived from T cells, B-cell-depleted T cells, or PBMCs.

Per the original data handling: For nucleated cells, counts were estimated from reference gene primer amplification. Clones were sequenced by immunoSEQ multiplex PCR, and TCRdb holds only the in-frame ones, with some missing. The V and J calls and clone size were taken over from that table, and D and trimming were inferred from the DNA. Counted here are roughly 38,000 clones, about 74% occurring once; the ten biggest clones make up roughly 2%. The V segment lost 3 bases and the J segment 7 bases; nucleotides outside the gene matches: 19. The germline V gene encodes CDR1 SGDLS and CDR2 YYNGEE. The CDR3 has 19 residues.

Sequenced: peripheral blood. The TCR was taken from a man aged 60-69 years with active COVID-19. V and J are TRBV9 and TRBJ2-7; 13 bases match TRBD2. CDR3 sequence (DNA): TGTGCCAGCAGCGACCCCCCGTTGACTAGCGGGAGGACTCGAGGGGAGCAGTACTTC. Translated: CASSDPPLTSGRTRGEQYF.